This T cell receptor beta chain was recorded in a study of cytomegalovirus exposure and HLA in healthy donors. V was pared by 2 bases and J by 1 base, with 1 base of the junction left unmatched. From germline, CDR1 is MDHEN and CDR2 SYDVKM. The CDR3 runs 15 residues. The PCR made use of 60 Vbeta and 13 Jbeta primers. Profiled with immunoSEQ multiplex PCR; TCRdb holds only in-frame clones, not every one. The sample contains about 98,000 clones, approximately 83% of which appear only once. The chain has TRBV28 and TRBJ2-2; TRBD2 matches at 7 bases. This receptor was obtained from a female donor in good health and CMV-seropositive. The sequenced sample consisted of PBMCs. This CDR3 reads CASSLIAGNTGELFF. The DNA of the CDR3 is TGTGCCAGCAGTTTAATAGCGGGGAACACCGGGGAGCTGTTTTTT.